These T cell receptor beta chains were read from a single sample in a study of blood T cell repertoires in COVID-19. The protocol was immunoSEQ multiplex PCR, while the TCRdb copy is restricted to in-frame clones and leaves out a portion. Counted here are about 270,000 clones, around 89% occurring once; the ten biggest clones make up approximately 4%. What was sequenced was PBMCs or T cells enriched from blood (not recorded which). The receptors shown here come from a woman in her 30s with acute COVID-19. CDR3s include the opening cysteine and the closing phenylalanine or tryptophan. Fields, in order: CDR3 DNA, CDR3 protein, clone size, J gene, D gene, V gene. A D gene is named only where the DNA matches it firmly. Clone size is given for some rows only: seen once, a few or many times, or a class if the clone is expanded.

DNA: TGTGCCAGCAGACCAAGGGCCCGCGGACAGCCCGCCTCCACAGATACGCAGTATTTT
CDR3: CASRPRARGQPASTDTQYF
size: .
J: TRBJ2-3
D: .
V: TRBV28

DNA: TGCGCCAGCAACGCACTAGCGGGAGAAGATACGCAGTATTTT
CDR3: CASNALAGEDTQYF
size: .
J: TRBJ2-3
D: TRBD2
V: TRBV4-1

DNA: TGTGCCAGCAGCCCCTCGATAGCGGGAGTTGAGACCCAGTACTTC
CDR3: CASSPSIAGVETQYF
size: .
J: TRBJ2-5
D: TRBD2
V: TRBV3-1/TRBV3-2

DNA: TGTGCCAGCAGCGACAGGCGTACTAGCACAGATACGCAGTATTTT
CDR3: CASSDRRTSTDTQYF
size: .
J: TRBJ2-3
D: .
V: TRBV6-2/TRBV6-3

DNA: TGTGCCAGCAGCCAGTGGCTTATAGCGGGGTTCTCCTACGAGCAGTACTTC
CDR3: CASSQWLIAGFSYEQYF
size: once
J: TRBJ2-7
D: TRBD2
V: TRBV3-1/TRBV3-2

DNA: TGTGCCAGTACCCCGTGGGGGGATGCGAACACCGGGGAGCTGTTTTTT
CDR3: CASTPWGDANTGELFF
size: .
J: TRBJ2-2
D: .
V: TRBV19

DNA: TGTGCCAGCAGCCAAGATTATACTGAAGCTTTCTTT
CDR3: CASSQDYTEAFF
size: .
J: TRBJ1-1
D: .
V: TRBV3-1/TRBV3-2

DNA: TGTGCCAGCAGCTGGGCGCCGCGGGTCGGAGAGACCCAGTACTTC
CDR3: CASSWAPRVGETQYF
size: .
J: TRBJ2-5
D: .
V: TRBV11-2

DNA: TGTGCCAGCTCACCAACCCAAGGCGGCTACAATGAGCAGTTCTTC
CDR3: CASSPTQGGYNEQFF
size: .
J: TRBJ2-1
D: .
V: TRBV18

DNA: TGCGCCAGCGGGGAGATGGGCACAGATACGCAGTATTTT
CDR3: CASGEMGTDTQYF
size: .
J: TRBJ2-3
D: .
V: TRBV10-1

DNA: TGTGCCAGCAGCGCCGGGTTATCCTACAATGAGCAGTTCTTC
CDR3: CASSAGLSYNEQFF
size: once
J: TRBJ2-1
D: .
V: TRBV7-9

DNA: TGCGCCAGCAGCCACGGACAGGGGGCGAGAGACGAGCAGTACTTC
CDR3: CASSHGQGARDEQYF
size: .
J: TRBJ2-7
D: TRBD1
V: TRBV4-1

DNA: TGTGCCAGCAGCAAAGATGGCAGGACATCCTCGTGTTACGAGCAGTACTTC
CDR3: CASSKDGRTSSCYEQYF
size: few
J: TRBJ2-7
D: .
V: TRBV21-1

DNA: TGTGCCACCCGAACTCGACAGGGTAACTATGGCTACACCTTC
CDR3: CATRTRQGNYGYTF
size: .
J: TRBJ1-2
D: TRBD1
V: TRBV10-3